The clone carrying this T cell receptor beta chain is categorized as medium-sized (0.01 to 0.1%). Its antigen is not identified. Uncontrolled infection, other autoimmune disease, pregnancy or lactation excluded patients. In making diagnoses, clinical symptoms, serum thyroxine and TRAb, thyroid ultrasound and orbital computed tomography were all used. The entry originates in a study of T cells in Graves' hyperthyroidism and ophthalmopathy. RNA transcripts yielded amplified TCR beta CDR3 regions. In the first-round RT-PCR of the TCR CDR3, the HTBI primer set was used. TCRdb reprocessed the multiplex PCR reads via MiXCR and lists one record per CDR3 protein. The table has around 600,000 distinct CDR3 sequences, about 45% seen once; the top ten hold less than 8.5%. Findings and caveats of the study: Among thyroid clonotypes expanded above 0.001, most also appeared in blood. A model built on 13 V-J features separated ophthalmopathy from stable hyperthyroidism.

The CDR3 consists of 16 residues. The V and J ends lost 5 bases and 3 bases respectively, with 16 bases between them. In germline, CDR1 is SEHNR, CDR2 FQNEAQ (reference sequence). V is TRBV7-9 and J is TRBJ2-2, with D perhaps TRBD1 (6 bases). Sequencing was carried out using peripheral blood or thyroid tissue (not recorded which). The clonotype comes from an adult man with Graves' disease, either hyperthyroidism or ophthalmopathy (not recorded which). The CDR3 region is CASSLRSGVDTGELFF. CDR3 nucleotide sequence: TGTGCCAGCAGCCTAAGATCAGGGGTCGACACCGGGGAGCTGTTTTTT. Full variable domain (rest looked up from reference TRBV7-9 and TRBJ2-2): DTGVSQNPRHKITKRGQNVTFRCDPISEHNRLYWYRQTLGQGPEFLTYFQNEAQLEKSRLLSDRFSAERPKGSFSTLEIQRTEQGDSAMYLCASSLRSGVDTGELFFGEGSRLTVL.